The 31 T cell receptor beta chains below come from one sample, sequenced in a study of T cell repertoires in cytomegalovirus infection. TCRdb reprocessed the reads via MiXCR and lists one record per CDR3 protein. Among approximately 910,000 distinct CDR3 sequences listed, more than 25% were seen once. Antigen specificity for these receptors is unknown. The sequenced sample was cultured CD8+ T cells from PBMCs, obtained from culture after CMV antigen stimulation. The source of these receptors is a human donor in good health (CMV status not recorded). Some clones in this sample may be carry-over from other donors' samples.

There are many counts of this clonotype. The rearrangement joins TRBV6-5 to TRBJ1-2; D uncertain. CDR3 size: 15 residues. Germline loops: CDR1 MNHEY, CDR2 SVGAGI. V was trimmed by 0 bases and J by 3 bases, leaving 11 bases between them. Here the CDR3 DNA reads TGTGCCAGCAGTTACTCGAGAGGCTTTGACTATGGCTACACCTTC. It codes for CASSYSRGFDYGYTF.

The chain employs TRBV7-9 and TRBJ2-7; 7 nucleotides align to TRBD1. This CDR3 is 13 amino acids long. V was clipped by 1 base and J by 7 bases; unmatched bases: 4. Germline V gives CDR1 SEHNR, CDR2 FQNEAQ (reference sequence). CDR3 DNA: TGTGCCAGCAGCTTAGAGGGGGCGCGGGAGCAGTACTTC. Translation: CASSLEGAREQYF.

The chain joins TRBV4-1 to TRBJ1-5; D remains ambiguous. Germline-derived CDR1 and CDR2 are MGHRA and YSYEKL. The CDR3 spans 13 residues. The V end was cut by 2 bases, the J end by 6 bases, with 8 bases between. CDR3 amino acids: CASSQPGIQPQHF. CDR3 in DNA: TGCGCCAGCAGCCAACCCGGGATTCAGCCCCAGCATTTT.

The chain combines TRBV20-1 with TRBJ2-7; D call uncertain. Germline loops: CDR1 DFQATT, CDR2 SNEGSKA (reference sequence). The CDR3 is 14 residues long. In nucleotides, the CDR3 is TGCAGCCCCGCCCCGTCTTACACATCCTACGAGCAGTACGTC. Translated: CSPAPSYTSYEQYV.

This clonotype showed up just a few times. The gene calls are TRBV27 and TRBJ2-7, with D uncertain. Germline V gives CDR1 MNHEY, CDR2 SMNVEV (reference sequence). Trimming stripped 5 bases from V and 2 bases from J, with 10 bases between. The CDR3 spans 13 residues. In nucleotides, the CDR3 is TGTGCCAGCAGTCTCACCCCCGCCTACGAGCAGTACTTC. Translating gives CASSLTPAYEQYF.

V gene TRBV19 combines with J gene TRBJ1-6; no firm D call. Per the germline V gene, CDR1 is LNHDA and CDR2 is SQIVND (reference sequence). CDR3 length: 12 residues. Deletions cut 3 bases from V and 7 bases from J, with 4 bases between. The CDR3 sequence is CASSIRNSPLHF. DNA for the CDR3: TGTGCCAGTAGTATCCGGAATTCACCCCTCCACTTT.

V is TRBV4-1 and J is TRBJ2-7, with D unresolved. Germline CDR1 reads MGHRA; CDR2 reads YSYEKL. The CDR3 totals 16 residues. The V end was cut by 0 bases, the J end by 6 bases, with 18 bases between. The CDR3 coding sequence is TGCGCCAGCAGCCAAGATTACCCGGTACTTGTTTGCGAGCAGTACTTC. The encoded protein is CASSQDYPVLVCEQYF.

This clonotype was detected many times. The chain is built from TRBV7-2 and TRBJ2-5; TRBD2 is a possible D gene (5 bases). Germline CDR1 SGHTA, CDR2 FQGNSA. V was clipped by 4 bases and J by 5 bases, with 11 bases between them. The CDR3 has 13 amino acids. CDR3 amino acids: CASSWPGKETQYF. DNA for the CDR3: TGTGCCAGCAGCTGGCCGGGGAAGGAGACCCAGTACTTC.

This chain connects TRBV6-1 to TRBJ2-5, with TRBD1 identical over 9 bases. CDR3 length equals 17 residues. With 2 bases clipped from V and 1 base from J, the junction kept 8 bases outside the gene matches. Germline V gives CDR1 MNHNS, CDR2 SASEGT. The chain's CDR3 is CASSEQGTGRSQETQYF. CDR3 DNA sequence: TGTGCCAGCAGTGAACAAGGGACAGGGAGGAGCCAAGAGACCCAGTACTTC.

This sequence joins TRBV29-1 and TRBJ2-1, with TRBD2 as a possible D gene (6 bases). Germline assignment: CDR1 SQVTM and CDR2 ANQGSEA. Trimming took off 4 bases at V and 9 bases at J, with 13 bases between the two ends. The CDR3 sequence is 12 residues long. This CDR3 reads CSVASRESEQFF. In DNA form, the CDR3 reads TGCAGCGTTGCGTCCCGGGAGAGTGAGCAGTTCTTC.

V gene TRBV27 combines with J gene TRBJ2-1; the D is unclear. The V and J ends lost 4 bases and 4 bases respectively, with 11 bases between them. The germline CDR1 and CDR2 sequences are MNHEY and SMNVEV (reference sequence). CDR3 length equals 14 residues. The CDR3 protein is CASSSPGSYNEQFF. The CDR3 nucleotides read TGTGCCAGCAGTTCCCCAGGTAGTTACAATGAGCAGTTCTTC.

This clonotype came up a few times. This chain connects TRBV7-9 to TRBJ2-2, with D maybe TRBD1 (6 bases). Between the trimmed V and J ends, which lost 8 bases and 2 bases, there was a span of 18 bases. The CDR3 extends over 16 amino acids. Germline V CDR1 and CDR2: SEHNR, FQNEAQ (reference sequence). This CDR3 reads CASPIVTGTNTGELFF. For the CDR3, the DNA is TGTGCCAGCCCAATTGTTACAGGGACAAACACCGGGGAGCTGTTTTTT.

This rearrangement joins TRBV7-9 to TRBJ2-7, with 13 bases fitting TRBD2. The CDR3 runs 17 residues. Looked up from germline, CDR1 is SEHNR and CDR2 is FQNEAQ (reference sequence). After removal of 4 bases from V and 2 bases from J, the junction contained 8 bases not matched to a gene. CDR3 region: CASSSSGTSGDPYEQYF. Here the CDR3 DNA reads TGTGCCAGCAGCTCCTCCGGGACTAGCGGGGACCCCTACGAGCAGTACTTC. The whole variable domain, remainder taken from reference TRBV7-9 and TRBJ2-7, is DTGVSQNPRHKITKRGQNVTFRCDPISEHNRLYWYRQTLGQGPEFLTYFQNEAQLEKSRLLSDRFSAERPKGSFSTLEIQRTEQGDSAMYLCASSSSGTSGDPYEQYFGPGTRLTVT.

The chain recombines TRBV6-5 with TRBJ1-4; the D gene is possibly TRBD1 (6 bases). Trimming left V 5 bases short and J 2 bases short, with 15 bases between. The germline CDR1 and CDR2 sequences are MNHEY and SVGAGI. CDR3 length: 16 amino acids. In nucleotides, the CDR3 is TGTGCCAGCAGTACCGGGACAACAAAGACTAATGAAAAACTGTTTTTT. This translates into CASSTGTTKTNEKLFF.

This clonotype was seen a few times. The CDR3 loop reads CASSYAGSTEAFF. The CDR3, as DNA: TGTGCCAGCAGTTACGCTGGGAGCACTGAAGCTTTCTTT. The gene calls are TRBV6-5 and TRBJ1-1; D is ambiguous. The CDR3 has 13 amino acids. Trimming stripped 2 bases from V and 4 bases from J, with 8 bases between. The germline V gene encodes CDR1 MNHEY and CDR2 SVGAGI.

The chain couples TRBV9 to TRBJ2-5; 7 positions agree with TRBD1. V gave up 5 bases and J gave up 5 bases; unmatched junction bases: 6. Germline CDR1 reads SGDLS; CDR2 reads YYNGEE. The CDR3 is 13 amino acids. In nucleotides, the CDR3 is TGTGCCAGCAGTGTTACAGGGGTGGAGACCCAGTACTTC. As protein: CASSVTGVETQYF.

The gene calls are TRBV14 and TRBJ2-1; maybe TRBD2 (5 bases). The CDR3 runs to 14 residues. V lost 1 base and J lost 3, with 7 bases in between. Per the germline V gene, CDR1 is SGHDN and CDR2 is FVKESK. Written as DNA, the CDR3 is TGTGCCAGCAGCCAAGGGACTCTCTACAATGAGCAGTTCTTC. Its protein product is CASSQGTLYNEQFF.

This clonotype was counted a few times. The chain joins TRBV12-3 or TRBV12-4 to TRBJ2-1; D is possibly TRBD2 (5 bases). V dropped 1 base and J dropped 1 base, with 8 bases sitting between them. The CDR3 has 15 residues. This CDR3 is CASSLVATSYNEQFF. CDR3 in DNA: TGTGCCAGCAGTTTAGTAGCGACTTCCTACAATGAGCAGTTCTTC.

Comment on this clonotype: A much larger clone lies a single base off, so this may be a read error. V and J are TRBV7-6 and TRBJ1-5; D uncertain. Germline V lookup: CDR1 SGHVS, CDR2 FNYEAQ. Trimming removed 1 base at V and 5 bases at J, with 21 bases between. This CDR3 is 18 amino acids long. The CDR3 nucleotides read TGTGCCAGCAGCTTAGGAGCCTGGATTGAGGGATGGGATCAGCCCCAGCATTTT. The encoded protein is CASSLGAWIEGWDQPQHF.

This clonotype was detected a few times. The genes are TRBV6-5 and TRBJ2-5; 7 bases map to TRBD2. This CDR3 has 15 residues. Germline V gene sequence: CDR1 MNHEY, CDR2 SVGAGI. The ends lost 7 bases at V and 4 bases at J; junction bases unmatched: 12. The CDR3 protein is CASIPLRAGVETQYF. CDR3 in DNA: TGTGCCAGCATTCCATTAAGGGCGGGGGTAGAGACCCAGTACTTC.

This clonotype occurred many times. The DNA of the CDR3 is TGCGCCAGCAGCCAAGATGCGAGGGGGCCGACCTACGAGCAGTACTTC. This translates into CASSQDARGPTYEQYF. The chain uses TRBV4-1 and TRBJ2-7, with 7 bases fitting TRBD1. The CDR3 extends over 16 amino acids. After removal of 0 bases from V and 2 bases from J, the junction contained 7 bases not matched to a gene. Germline loops: CDR1 MGHRA, CDR2 YSYEKL.

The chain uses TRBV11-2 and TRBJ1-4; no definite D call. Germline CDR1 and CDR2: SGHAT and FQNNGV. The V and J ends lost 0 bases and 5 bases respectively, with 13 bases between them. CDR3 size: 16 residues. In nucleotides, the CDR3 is TGTGCCAGCAGCTTAGAGGCGGCGGGAGGGAATGAAAAACTGTTTTTT. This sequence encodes CASSLEAAGGNEKLFF.

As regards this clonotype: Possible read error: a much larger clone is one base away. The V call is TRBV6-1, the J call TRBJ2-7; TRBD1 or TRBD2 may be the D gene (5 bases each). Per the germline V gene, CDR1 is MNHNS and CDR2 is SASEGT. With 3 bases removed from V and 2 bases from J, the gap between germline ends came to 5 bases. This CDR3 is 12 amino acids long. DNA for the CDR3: TGTGCCAGCAGTGAGGGGGCCTACGAGCAGTACGTC. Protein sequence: CASSEGAYEQYV.

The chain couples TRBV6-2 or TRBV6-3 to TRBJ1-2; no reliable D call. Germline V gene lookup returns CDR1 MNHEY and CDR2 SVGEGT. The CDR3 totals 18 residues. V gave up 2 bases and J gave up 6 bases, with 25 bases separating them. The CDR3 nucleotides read TGTGCCAGCAGTTACCTCCCTAGCGGCCAACTCACGAGGGATGGCTACACCTTC. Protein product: CASSYLPSGQLTRDGYTF.

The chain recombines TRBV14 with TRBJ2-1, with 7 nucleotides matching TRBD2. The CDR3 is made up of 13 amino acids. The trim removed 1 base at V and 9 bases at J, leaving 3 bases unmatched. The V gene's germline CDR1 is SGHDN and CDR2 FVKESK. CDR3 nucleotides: TGTGCCAGCAGCCAAGTTAGCGGGCGTGAGCAGTTCTTC. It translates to CASSQVSGREQFF. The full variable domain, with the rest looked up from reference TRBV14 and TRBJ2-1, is EAGVTQFPSHSVIEKGQTVTLRCDPISGHDNLYWYRRVMGKEIKFLLHFVKESKQDESGMPNNRFLAERTGGTYSTLKVQPAELEDSGVYFCASSQVSGREQFFGPGTRLTVL.

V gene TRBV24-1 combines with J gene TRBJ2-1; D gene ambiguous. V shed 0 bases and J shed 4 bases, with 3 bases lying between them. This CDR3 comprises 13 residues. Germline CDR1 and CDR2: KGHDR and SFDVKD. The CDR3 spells CATSDLGYNEQFF. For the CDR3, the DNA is TGTGCCACCAGTGATTTGGGATACAATGAGCAGTTCTTC.

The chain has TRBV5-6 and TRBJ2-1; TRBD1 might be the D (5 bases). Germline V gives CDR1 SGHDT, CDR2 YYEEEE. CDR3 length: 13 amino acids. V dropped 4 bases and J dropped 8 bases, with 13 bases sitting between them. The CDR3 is CASSQQGTDEQFF. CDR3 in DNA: TGTGCCAGCAGCCAGCAGGGTACCGATGAGCAGTTCTTC.

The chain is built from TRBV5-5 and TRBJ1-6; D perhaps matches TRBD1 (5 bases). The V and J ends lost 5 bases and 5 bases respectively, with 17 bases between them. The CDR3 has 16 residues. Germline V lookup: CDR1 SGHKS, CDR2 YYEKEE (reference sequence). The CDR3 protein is CASRGLGRVDNSPLHF. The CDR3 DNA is TGTGCCAGCAGGGGACTCGGCCGGGTGGATAATTCACCCCTCCACTTT.

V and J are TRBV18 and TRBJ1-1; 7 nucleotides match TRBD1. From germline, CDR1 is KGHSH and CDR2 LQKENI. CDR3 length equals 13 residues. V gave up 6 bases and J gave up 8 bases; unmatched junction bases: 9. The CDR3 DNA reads TGTGCCAGCTCCGACCCACCGGACAGGGAAGCTTTCTTT. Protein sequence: CASSDPPDREAFF.

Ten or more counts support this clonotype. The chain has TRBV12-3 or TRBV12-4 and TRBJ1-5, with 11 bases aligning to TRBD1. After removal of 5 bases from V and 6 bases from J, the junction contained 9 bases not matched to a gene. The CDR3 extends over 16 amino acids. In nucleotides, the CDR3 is TGTGCCAGCAGTCTCTACGGACAGGGGGCGGGTCAGCCCCAGCATTTT. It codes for CASSLYGQGAGQPQHF.

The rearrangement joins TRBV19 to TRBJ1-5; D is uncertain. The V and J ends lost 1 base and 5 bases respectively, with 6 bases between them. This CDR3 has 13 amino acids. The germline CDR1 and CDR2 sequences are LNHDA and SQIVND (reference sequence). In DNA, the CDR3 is TGTGCCAGTAGTATAGCTGGACATCAGCCCCAGCATTTT. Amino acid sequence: CASSIAGHQPQHF.